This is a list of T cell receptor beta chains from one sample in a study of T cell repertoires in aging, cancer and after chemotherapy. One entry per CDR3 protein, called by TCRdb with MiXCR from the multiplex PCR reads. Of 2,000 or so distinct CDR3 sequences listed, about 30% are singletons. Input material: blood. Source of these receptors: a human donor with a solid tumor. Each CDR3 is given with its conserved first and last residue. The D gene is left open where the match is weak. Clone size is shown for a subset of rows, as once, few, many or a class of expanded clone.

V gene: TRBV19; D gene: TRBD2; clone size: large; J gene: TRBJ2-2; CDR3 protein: CASSTGLAGGSGELFF; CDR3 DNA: TGTGCCAGTAGTACCGGACTAGCGGGGGGGTCCGGGGAGCTGTTTTTT
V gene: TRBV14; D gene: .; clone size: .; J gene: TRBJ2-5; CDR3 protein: CASSLAVRETQYF; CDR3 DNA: TGTGCCAGCAGCCTCGCAGTAAGGGAGACCCAGTACTTC
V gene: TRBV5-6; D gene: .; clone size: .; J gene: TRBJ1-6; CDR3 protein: CASSLSYLLHF; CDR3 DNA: TGTGCCAGCAGCCTGAGTTATCTCCTCCACTTT
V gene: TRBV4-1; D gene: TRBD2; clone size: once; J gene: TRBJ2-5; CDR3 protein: CASSQGLAGGEETQYF; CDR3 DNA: TGCGCCAGCAGCCAAGGGCTAGCGGGGGGGGAAGAGACCCAGTACTTC
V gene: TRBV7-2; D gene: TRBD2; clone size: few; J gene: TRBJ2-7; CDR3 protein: CASSSGGVGGYEQYF; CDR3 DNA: TGTGCCAGCAGCTCCGGGGGGGTCGGGGGCTACGAGCAGTACTTC
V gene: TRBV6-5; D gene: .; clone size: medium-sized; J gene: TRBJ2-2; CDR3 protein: CASSYQDATGELFF; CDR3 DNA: TGTGCCAGCAGTTACCAGGATGCGACCGGGGAGCTGTTTTTT
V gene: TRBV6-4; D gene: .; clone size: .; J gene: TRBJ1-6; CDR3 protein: CASRPDRGGNSPLHF; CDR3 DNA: TGTGCCAGCAGGCCGGACCGTGGCGGTAATTCACCCCTCCACTTT
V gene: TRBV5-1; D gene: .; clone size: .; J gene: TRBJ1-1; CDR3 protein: CASAFQALNTEAFF; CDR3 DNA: TGCGCCAGCGCGTTTCAGGCTTTGAACACTGAAGCTTTCTTT
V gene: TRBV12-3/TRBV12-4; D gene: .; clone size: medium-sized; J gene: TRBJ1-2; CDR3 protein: CASNIRDGYGYTF; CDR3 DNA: TGTGCCAGCAACATCCGGGACGGCTATGGCTACACCTTC
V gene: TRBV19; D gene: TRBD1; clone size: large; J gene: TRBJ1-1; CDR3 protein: CASRIPQDRGDTEAFF; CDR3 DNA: TGTGCCAGTAGAATACCCCAGGACAGGGGGGACACTGAAGCTTTCTTT
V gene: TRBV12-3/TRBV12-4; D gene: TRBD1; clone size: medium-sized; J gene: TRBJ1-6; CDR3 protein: CASSSGQGAGSPLHF; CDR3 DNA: TGTGCCAGCAGTTCGGGACAGGGGGCTGGTTCACCCCTCCACTTT
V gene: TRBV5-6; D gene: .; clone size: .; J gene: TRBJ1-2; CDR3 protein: CASSWYREGGYGYTF; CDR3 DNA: TGCGCCAGCAGCTGGTACAGGGAGGGAGGCTATGGCTACACCTTC
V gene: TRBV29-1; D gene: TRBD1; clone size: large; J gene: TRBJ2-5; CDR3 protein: CSAEGDRVTKTQYF; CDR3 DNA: TGCAGCGCCGAAGGGGACAGGGTGACGAAGACCCAGTACTTC
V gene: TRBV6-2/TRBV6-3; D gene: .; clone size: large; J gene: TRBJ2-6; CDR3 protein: CASTKEGTGANVLTF; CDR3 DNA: TGTGCCAGCACCAAGGAGGGCACTGGGGCCAACGTCCTGACTTTC
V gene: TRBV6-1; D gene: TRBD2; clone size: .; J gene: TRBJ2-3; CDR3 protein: CASSEETTSGGASDTQYF; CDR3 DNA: TGTGCCAGCAGTGAAGAGACGACTAGCGGGGGGGCAAGTGATACGCAGTATTTT
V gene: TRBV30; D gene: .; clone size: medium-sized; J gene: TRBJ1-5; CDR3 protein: CAWSVAGKGNQPQHF; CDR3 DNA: TGTGCCTGGAGTGTAGCAGGGAAGGGCAATCAGCCCCAGCATTTT
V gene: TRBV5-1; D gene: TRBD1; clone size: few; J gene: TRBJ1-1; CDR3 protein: CASSFGPRTGETEAFF; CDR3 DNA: TGCGCCAGCAGCTTTGGCCCTAGGACAGGGGAAACTGAAGCTTTCTTT
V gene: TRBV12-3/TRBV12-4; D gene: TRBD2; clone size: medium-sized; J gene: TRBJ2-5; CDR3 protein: CASSFNPSGGETQYF; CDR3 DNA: TGTGCCAGCAGTTTTAACCCTAGCGGTGGAGAGACCCAGTACTTC
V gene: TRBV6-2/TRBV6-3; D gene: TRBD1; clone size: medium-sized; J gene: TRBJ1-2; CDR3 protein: CASRPLQGAGYGYTF; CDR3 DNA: TGTGCCAGCAGACCACTACAGGGGGCAGGCTATGGCTACACCTTC
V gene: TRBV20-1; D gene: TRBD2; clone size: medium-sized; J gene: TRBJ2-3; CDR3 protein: CSPSWRSGVDTQYF; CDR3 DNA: TGCAGCCCATCCTGGCGTAGCGGGGTTGATACGCAGTATTTT
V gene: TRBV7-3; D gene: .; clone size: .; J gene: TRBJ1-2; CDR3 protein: CASSPTPGIYGYTF; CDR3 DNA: TGTGCCAGCAGCCCGACTCCGGGGATTTATGGCTACACCTTC
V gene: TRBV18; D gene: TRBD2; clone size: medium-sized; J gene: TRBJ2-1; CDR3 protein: CASSQGREGYNEQFF; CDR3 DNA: TGTGCCAGCTCACAGGGCAGGGAGGGCTACAATGAGCAGTTCTTC
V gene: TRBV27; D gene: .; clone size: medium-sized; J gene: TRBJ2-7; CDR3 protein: CASSLNEQTYEQYF; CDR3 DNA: TGTGCCAGCAGTTTAAATGAGCAGACCTACGAGCAGTACTTC
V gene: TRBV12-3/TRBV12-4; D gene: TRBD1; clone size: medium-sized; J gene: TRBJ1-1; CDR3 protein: CASSSQGGTEAFF; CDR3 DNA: TGTGCCAGCAGTTCACAGGGGGGCACTGAAGCTTTCTTT
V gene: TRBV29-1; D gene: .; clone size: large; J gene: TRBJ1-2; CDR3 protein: CSVERTNYGYTF; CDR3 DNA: TGCAGCGTTGAAAGGACTAACTATGGCTACACCTTC
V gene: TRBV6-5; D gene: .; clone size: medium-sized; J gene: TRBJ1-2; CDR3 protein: CASSYSGSPTIYGYTF; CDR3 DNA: TGTGCCAGCAGTTACTCGGGCAGCCCGACCATCTATGGCTACACCTTC
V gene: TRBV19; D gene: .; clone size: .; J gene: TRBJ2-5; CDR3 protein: CASTPTALYQETQYF; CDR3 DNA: TGTGCCAGTACCCCCACAGCCCTCTACCAAGAGACCCAGTACTTC
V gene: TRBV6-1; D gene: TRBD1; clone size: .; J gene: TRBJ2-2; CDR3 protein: CASSYSKSGDRGDTGELFF; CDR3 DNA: TGTGCCAGCAGTTACTCGAAGTCTGGGGACAGGGGAGACACCGGGGAGCTGTTTTTT
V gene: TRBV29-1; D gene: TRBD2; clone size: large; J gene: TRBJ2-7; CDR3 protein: CSVGEGAGGDYEQYF; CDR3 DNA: TGCAGCGTCGGGGAAGGAGCGGGGGGGGACTACGAGCAGTACTTC
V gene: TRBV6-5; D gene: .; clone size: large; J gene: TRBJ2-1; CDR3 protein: CASSYGDEQFF; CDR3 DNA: TGTGCCAGCAGTTATGGCGATGAGCAGTTCTTC
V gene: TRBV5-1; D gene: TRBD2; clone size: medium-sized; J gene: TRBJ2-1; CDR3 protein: CASSLMPWTSGSYNEQFF; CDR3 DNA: TGCGCCAGCAGCTTGATGCCTTGGACTAGCGGATCATACAATGAGCAGTTCTTC
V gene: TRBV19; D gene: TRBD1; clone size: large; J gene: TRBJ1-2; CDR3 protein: CASSIGDRGNYGYTF; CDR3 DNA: TGTGCCAGTAGTATCGGGGACAGGGGCAACTATGGCTACACCTTC
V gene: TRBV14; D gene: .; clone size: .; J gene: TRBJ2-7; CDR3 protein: CASSQGVRSVKEYF; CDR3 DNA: TGTGCCAGCAGCCAAGGAGTCCGGAGCGTGAAGGAGTACTTC
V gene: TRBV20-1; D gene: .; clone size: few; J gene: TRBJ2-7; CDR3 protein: CSASPPGSSYEQYF; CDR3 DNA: TGCAGTGCTAGTCCCCCAGGGAGCTCCTACGAGCAGTACTTC
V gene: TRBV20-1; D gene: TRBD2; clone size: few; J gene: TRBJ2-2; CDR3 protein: CSAHAGGQTGELFF; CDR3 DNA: TGCAGTGCACATGCGGGGGGGCAAACCGGGGAGCTGTTTTTT
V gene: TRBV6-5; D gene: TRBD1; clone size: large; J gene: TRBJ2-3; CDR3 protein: CASSYSGQGATDTQYF; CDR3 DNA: TGTGCCAGCAGTTACTCGGGACAGGGGGCAACAGATACGCAGTATTTT
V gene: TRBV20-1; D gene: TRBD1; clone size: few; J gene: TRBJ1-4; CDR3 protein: CSARRQGGANEKLFF; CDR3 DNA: TGCAGTGCTAGACGACAGGGGGGAGCTAATGAAAAACTGTTTTTT
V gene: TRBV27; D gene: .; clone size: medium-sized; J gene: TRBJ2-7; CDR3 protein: CASSSAFSYEQYF; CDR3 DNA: TGTGCCAGCAGTTCCGCCTTTTCCTACGAGCAGTACTTC
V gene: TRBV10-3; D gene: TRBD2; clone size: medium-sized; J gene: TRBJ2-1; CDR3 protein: CAISEGGRGSRNEQFF; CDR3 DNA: TGTGCCATCAGTGAGGGGGGGAGGGGCTCAAGAAATGAGCAGTTCTTC
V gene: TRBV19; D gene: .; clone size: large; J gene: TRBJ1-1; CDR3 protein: CASNREGIYTEAFF; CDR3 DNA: TGTGCCAGTAATCGCGAGGGGATCTACACTGAAGCTTTCTTT
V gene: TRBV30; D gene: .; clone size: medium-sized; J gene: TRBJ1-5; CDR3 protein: CAWSGTGNQPQHF; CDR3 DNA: TGTGCCTGGAGCGGGACGGGCAATCAGCCCCAGCATTTT
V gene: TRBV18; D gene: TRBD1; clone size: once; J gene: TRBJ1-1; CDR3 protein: CASSSRTGGGNTEAFF; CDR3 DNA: TGTGCCAGCTCTTCAAGAACAGGGGGCGGAAACACTGAAGCTTTCTTT
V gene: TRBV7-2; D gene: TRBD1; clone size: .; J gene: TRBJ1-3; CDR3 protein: CASSLARQGSSGNTIYF; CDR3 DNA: TGTGCCAGCAGCTTAGCCCGACAGGGAAGCTCTGGAAACACCATATATTTT
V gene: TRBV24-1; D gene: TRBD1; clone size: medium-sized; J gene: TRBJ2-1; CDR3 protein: CATGQGILNEQFF; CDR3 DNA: TGTGCCACCGGACAGGGTATATTAAATGAGCAGTTCTTC
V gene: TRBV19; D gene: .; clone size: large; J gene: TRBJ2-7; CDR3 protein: CASSTQGGGSFYEQYF; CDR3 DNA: TGTGCCAGTAGTACCCAAGGGGGAGGGAGCTTCTACGAGCAGTACTTC
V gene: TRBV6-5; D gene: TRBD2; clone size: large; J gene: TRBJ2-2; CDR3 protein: CASSSGTSETGELFF; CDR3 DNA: TGTGCCAGCAGTTCCGGGACTAGCGAAACCGGGGAGCTGTTTTTT
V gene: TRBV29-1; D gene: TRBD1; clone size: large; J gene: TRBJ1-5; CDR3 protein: CSELPGQGYYSNQPQHF; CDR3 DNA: TGCAGCGAACTCCCGGGACAGGGGTACTATAGCAATCAGCCCCAGCATTTT